The 32 T cell receptor beta chains below come from one sample, sequenced in a study of shared clonotypes between healthy human individuals. The assay was immunoSEQ multiplex PCR, and TCRdb's table has in-frame clones only and misses some. The profile covers 1.4 million or so clones, with just under 99% appearing a single time and approximately 0.4% taken by the ten largest. The source material was naive CD4+ T cells sorted from blood. Subset: CD45RA+ positively selected. The source is a young man in good health.

This chain links TRBV10-3 with TRBJ2-5, with D possibly being TRBD2 (5 bases). CDR3 length: 15 amino acids. Trimming cost V 3 bases and J 7 bases, with 18 bases left between them. Germline-derived CDR1 and CDR2 are ENHRY and SYGVKD. The CDR3 DNA sequence: TGTGCCATCAGTGACAAACTAGAGACCCCAGGGACCCAGTACTTC. It encodes CAISDKLETPGTQYF.

The chain has TRBV5-4 and TRBJ2-1; D gene ambiguous. The CDR3 runs 13 residues. V lost 4 bases to trimming and J lost 5 bases, with 10 bases between them. CDR1 and CDR2 from the germline V gene are SGHNT and YYREEE (reference sequence). The DNA for the CDR3 is TGTGCCAGCAGCGTCCCCCCTCACAATGAGCAGTTCTTC. This encodes CASSVPPHNEQFF.

The chain couples TRBV2 to TRBJ2-7; the match to TRBD1 covers 7 bases. The CDR3 is 15 residues long. Per the germline V gene, CDR1 is SNHLY and CDR2 is FYNNEI. After removal of 4 bases from V and 3 bases from J, the junction contained 9 bases not matched to a gene. The CDR3 loop reads CASSVNRGTIYEQYF. DNA of the CDR3: TGTGCCAGCAGTGTGAACAGGGGCACTATCTACGAGCAGTACTTC.

CDR3 nucleotide sequence: TGTGCCAGCAGCGCATCCGGGACTCACTACACAGATACGCAGTATTTT. The encoded protein is CASSASGTHYTDTQYF. The gene calls are TRBV9 and TRBJ2-3; tentative D call: TRBD2 (6 bases). The CDR3 is 16 amino acids. Germline V lookup: CDR1 SGDLS, CDR2 YYNGEE. The ends were cut back, 3 bases at V and 2 bases at J, with 16 bases in the middle.

V is TRBV18 and J is TRBJ1-1; 9 nucleotides agree with TRBD1. CDR1 KGHSH and CDR2 LQKENI come from the germline V gene. V trimming: 8 bases; J trimming: 1 base; junction bases outside the gene matches: 2. The CDR3 extends over 13 amino acids. Here the CDR3 reads CASKGQGNTEAFF. In nucleotides, the CDR3 is TGTGCCAGCAAGGGACAGGGGAACACTGAAGCTTTCTTT.

This chain connects TRBV18 to TRBJ2-7, with D uncertain. Per germline, CDR1 KGHSH and CDR2 LQKENI. There are 17 residues in the CDR3. V was pared by 3 bases and J by 3 bases, with 21 bases between. The CDR3 sequence: CASSPYFQRDTDYEQYF. In DNA form, the CDR3 reads TGTGCCAGCTCACCGTACTTTCAAAGAGATACCGACTACGAGCAGTACTTC.

The rearrangement uses TRBV25-1 and TRBJ2-3; 7 nucleotides match TRBD1. Trimming at V came to 2 bases and at J to 1 base, leaving 9 bases not matched to a gene. This CDR3 has 17 amino acids. The germline gives CDR1 MGHDK, CDR2 SYGVNS. CDR3 nucleotide sequence: TGTGCCAGCAGTGAACACAGGGGTACAATACGCACAGATACGCAGTATTTT. Translating gives CASSEHRGTIRTDTQYF. Based on the CDR3 plus reference TRBV25-1 and TRBJ2-3, the full variable domain is EADIYQTPRYLVIGTGKKITLECSQTMGHDKMYWYQQDPGMELHLIHYSYGVNSTEKGDLSSESTVSRIRTEHFPLTLESARPSHTSQYLCASSEHRGTIRTDTQYFGPGTRLTVL.

The chain combines TRBV10-3 with TRBJ1-3; D remains unclear. The CDR3 spans 15 residues. Trimming left V 0 bases short and J 0 bases short, with 6 bases between. From germline, CDR1 is ENHRY and CDR2 SYGVKD. The DNA for the CDR3 is TGTGCCATCAGTGAGTCGGCAAGCTCTGGAAACACCATATATTTT. Its translation: CAISESASSGNTIYF.

As for this clone: This sample also contains other DNA sequences that code for the same CDR3. The rearrangement uses TRBV28 and TRBJ2-3; 7 positions agree with TRBD1. The V and J ends lost 5 bases and 1 base, in that order; junction bases with no gene match: 3. Germline assignment: CDR1 MDHEN and CDR2 SYDVKM. The CDR3 spans 14 residues. The CDR3 sequence is CASSRTGGTDTQYF. CDR3 nucleotides: TGTGCCAGCAGTCGAACAGGGGGCACAGATACGCAGTATTTT.

This rearrangement joins TRBV7-9 to TRBJ2-7, with D tentatively TRBD1 or TRBD2 (5 bases each). Trimming shortened V by 5 bases and J by 2 bases, and 19 bases separated the two germline ends. CDR1 is SEHNR, CDR2 FQNEAQ, per germline (reference sequence). The CDR3 length is 16 residues. The CDR3 nucleotides are TGTGCCAGCAGCCCGCCCGGGACGGGTAGCCCCTACGAGCAGTACTTC. Translation: CASSPPGTGSPYEQYF.

V is TRBV28 and J is TRBJ1-2; TRBD1 matches at 7 bases. Unmatched junction bases numbered 5, after V lost 6 bases and J lost 1 base. Looked up from germline, CDR1 is MDHEN and CDR2 is SYDVKM. The length of the CDR3 is 14 residues. The chain's CDR3 is CASRLGQLNYGYTF. CDR3 coding DNA: TGTGCCAGCAGATTGGGACAGCTTAACTATGGCTACACCTTC.

The J gene is TRBJ2-7, the V gene TRBV5-1; D possibly matches TRBD1 or TRBD2 (6 bases each). The germline CDR1 and CDR2 sequences are SGHRS and YFSETQ. With 1 base removed from V and 2 bases from J, the gap between germline ends came to 13 bases. The CDR3 contains 15 residues. This CDR3 is CASSLMVGGTYEQYF. For the CDR3, the DNA is TGCGCCAGCAGCTTGATGGTCGGGGGCACCTACGAGCAGTACTTC. Drawing the rest from reference TRBV5-1 and TRBJ2-7, the complete variable domain is KAGVTQTPRYLIKTRGQQVTLSCSPISGHRSVSWYQQTPGQGLQFLFEYFSETQRNKGNFPGRFSGRQFSNSRSEMNVSTLELGDSALYLCASSLMVGGTYEQYFGPGTRLTVT.

The V and J genes are TRBV29-1 and TRBJ1-2, with no clear D. The germline V and J ends were trimmed by 7 bases and 4 bases, with 19 bases remaining between them. Germline V gene data show CDR1 as SQVTM and CDR2 as ANQGSEA. CDR3 length: 14 amino acids. The CDR3 protein is CSAEDRRKGYGYTF. In nucleotides, the CDR3 is TGCAGCGCCGAGGACCGCCGTAAGGGCTATGGCTACACCTTC.

Written as DNA, the CDR3 is TGCGCCAGCAGCCAAGTGGGACCCATTCAGTACTTC. Translation gives CASSQVGPIQYF. The V gene is TRBV4-1, the J gene TRBJ2-4; either TRBD1 or TRBD2 may fit D (5 bases each). V was cut by 1 base and J by 9 bases, with 7 bases left in between. Germline V gene lookup returns CDR1 MGHRA and CDR2 YSYEKL. This CDR3 has 12 amino acids.

Turning to this clone: A read error may explain this, as a much larger clone is one base away. The V gene is TRBV2, the J gene TRBJ2-7, with TRBD1 identical over 7 bases. The CDR3 is made up of 12 amino acids. Looked up from germline, CDR1 is SNHLY and CDR2 is FYNNEI. Losses at the gene ends were 4 bases for V and 3 bases for J; bases not matched to a gene: 0. CDR3 DNA sequence: TGTGCCAGCAGTGGGACAGGCTACGAGCAGTACTTC. Protein: CASSGTGYEQYF.

This clone was detected once. The chain links TRBV19 to TRBJ1-4; TRBD1 agrees at 9 bases. The CDR3 is 15 amino acids. Germline CDR1 reads LNHDA; CDR2 reads SQIVND (reference sequence). With 6 bases clipped from V and 0 bases from J, the junction kept 2 bases outside the gene matches. The CDR3 protein is CASRGQGATNEKLFF. The CDR3 bases are TGTGCCAGTAGGGGACAGGGAGCAACTAATGAAAAACTGTTTTTT.

This chain uses TRBV7-2 with TRBJ1-2; D call uncertain. V lost 4 bases and J 9 bases, leaving 9 bases between the germline ends. The CDR3 is 11 residues long. Looked up from germline, CDR1 is SGHTA and CDR2 is FQGNSA. Here the CDR3 reads CASSSSRSYTF. CDR3 DNA sequence: TGTGCCAGCAGCTCATCGAGGAGCTACACCTTC.

Remarks on this clone: At the DNA level, this CDR3 is encoded by other sequences in the same sample as well. This chain uses TRBV7-8 with TRBJ1-1, with 7 bases that match TRBD1. Germline V gives CDR1 SGHVS, CDR2 FQNEAQ. The CDR3 has 14 amino acids. V lost 5 bases and J lost 2; bases outside the gene matches: 5. CDR3 DNA: TGTGCCAGCAGCCCGGGGACAGCTAACACTGAAGCTTTCTTT. This gives the protein CASSPGTANTEAFF.

V usage is TRBV7-2 and J usage is TRBJ2-3, with D perhaps TRBD1 (6 bases). V was trimmed by 3 bases and J by 5 bases, leaving 12 bases between them. This CDR3 has 14 amino acids. Per germline, CDR1 SGHTA and CDR2 FQGNSA. The CDR3 reads CASSLGHPGDTQYF. The CDR3 region has the DNA TGTGCCAGCAGCTTGGGACACCCAGGAGATACGCAGTATTTT.

V and J are TRBV6-5 and TRBJ2-2; D is undetermined. The germline V and J ends were trimmed by 6 bases and 9 bases, with 8 bases remaining between them. This CDR3 spans 11 amino acids. Looked up from germline, CDR1 is MNHEY and CDR2 is SVGAGI. CDR3 in amino acids: CASRNYRELFF. CDR3 coding DNA: TGTGCCAGCAGAAACTACCGGGAGCTGTTTTTT.

The rearrangement links TRBV2 to TRBJ1-3; D is perhaps TRBD1 (5 bases). The V end was cut by 6 bases, the J end by 0 bases, with 12 bases between. The CDR3 is 15 residues long. CDR1 is SNHLY and CDR2 is FYNNEI in the germline V gene. The CDR3 here is CASRPTGLSGNTIYF. The CDR3 bases are TGTGCCAGCAGACCCACAGGCCTCTCTGGAAACACCATATATTTT.

The chain couples TRBV5-4 to TRBJ1-1; unclear D gene. The germline gives CDR1 SGHNT, CDR2 YYREEE (reference sequence). Trimming left V 4 bases short and J 0 bases short, with 16 bases between. The CDR3 has 16 residues. The DNA of the CDR3 is TGTGCCAGCAGCACAGATTCCGGACGGTTGAACACTGAAGCTTTCTTT. Amino acids: CASSTDSGRLNTEAFF.

The rearrangement uses TRBV19 and TRBJ2-7; 7 bases line up with TRBD2. The CDR3 is 15 amino acids. The ends lost 9 bases at V and 4 bases at J; junction bases unmatched: 15. From germline, CDR1 is LNHDA and CDR2 SQIVND (reference sequence). For the CDR3, the DNA is TGTGCCAGCCGGGCCCGGGCGGGAGACTGGTACGAGCAGTACTTC. Translation gives CASRARAGDWYEQYF. The full variable domain, completed using reference TRBV19 and TRBJ2-7, is DGGITQSPKYLFRKEGQNVTLSCEQNLNHDAMYWYRQDPGQGLRLIYYSQIVNDFQKGDIAEGYSVSREKKESFPLTVTSAQKNPTAFYLCASRARAGDWYEQYFGPGTRLTVT.

Notes on this clone: The sample carries other DNA sequences with the same CDR3. The CDR3 nucleotides are TGTGCCAGCTCACCAGGGACAACGACCTACGAGCAGTACTTC. Protein sequence: CASSPGTTTYEQYF. This chain joins TRBV18 and TRBJ2-7; D is perhaps TRBD1 (6 bases). CDR3 size: 14 residues. The germline V gene has CDR1 KGHSH and CDR2 LQKENI. Deletions cut 2 bases from V and 2 bases from J, with 10 bases between.

The gene calls are TRBV4-1 and TRBJ2-2; D gene ambiguous. Trimming removed 0 bases at V and 5 bases at J, with 7 bases between. The germline gives CDR1 MGHRA, CDR2 YSYEKL. This CDR3 has 14 residues. DNA of the CDR3: TGCGCCAGCAGCCAAGAGGAAGAGACCGGGGAGCTGTTTTTT. This translates into CASSQEEETGELFF.

The rearrangement uses TRBV5-1 and TRBJ2-7; D remains unclear. Deletions cut 7 bases from V and 6 bases from J, with 17 bases between. The CDR3 is made up of 13 amino acids. Germline V gives CDR1 SGHRS, CDR2 YFSETQ. CDR3 coding DNA: TGCGCCAGCGGGCGCGGCTCCGGACCCGAGCAGTACTTC. Translated, it gives CASGRGSGPEQYF. The full variable domain, rest sourced from reference TRBV5-1 and TRBJ2-7, is KAGVTQTPRYLIKTRGQQVTLSCSPISGHRSVSWYQQTPGQGLQFLFEYFSETQRNKGNFPGRFSGRQFSNSRSEMNVSTLELGDSALYLCASGRGSGPEQYFGPGTRLTVT.

This rearrangement joins TRBV18 to TRBJ2-1, with 12 positions matching TRBD2. The CDR3 has 17 amino acids. V was pared by 3 bases and J by 0 bases, with 3 bases of the junction left unmatched. CDR1 is KGHSH and CDR2 is LQKENI in the germline V gene. The CDR3 coding sequence is TGTGCCAGCTCACCCCTAGCGGGAGGGAGCTCCTACAATGAGCAGTTCTTC. Translation: CASSPLAGGSSYNEQFF.

The V call is TRBV5-1, the J call TRBJ2-3, with D perhaps TRBD1 or TRBD2 (6 bases each). The CDR3 contains 16 residues. From germline, CDR1 is SGHRS and CDR2 YFSETQ. The V gene lost 4 bases and the J gene lost 0 bases, with 15 bases spanning the gap. CDR3 DNA: TGCGCCAGCAGCCCCACCTGGGGGGCTAGCACAGATACGCAGTATTTT. It codes for CASSPTWGASTDTQYF.

The chain combines TRBV6-5 with TRBJ1-4; 7 bases line up with TRBD1. CDR3 length: 14 amino acids. The J segment lost 2 bases and the V segment lost 5 bases, leaving 2 bases of the junction unmatched. Per germline, CDR1 MNHEY and CDR2 SVGAGI. The CDR3 protein is CASSEGATNEKLFF. DNA for the CDR3: TGTGCCAGCAGTGAGGGGGCGACTAATGAAAAACTGTTTTTT.

The gene calls are TRBV18 and TRBJ2-2, with D possibly being TRBD1 (6 bases). V dropped 5 bases and J dropped 7 bases, with 14 bases sitting between them. In germline, CDR1 is KGHSH, CDR2 LQKENI. This CDR3 region has 14 residues. The CDR3 protein is CASSKKQGIGELFF. CDR3 nucleotide sequence: TGTGCCAGCTCAAAAAAGCAGGGGATCGGGGAGCTGTTTTTT.

For this clone: Other DNA sequences in the sample encode the same CDR3. The genes are TRBV7-6 and TRBJ2-3; 10 positions agree with TRBD2. V gave up 1 base and J gave up 3 bases; unmatched junction bases: 1. Germline V CDR1 and CDR2: SGHVS, FNYEAQ. The CDR3 extends over 15 amino acids. The CDR3: CASSLGTSGTDTQYF. The CDR3 DNA follows: TGTGCCAGCAGCTTAGGGACTAGCGGAACAGATACGCAGTATTTT.

The V call is TRBV9, the J call TRBJ2-1; 8 bases align to TRBD2. Germline V gene lookup returns CDR1 SGDLS and CDR2 YYNGEE. Losses at the gene ends were 3 bases for V and 6 bases for J; bases not matched to a gene: 11. The CDR3 length is 16 residues. CDR3 sequence: CASSGSSGRGINEQFF. The CDR3, as DNA: TGTGCCAGCAGCGGTAGTTCCGGGAGGGGAATCAATGAGCAGTTCTTC.